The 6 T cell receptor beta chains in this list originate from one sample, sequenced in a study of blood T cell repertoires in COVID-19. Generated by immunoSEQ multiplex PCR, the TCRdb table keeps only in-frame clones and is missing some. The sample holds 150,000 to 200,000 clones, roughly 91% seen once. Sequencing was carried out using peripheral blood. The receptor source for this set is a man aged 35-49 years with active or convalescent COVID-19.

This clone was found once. CDR3 in amino acids: CASSQSRRLAGITYEQYF. In DNA form, the CDR3 reads TGCGCCAGCAGTCAAAGTCGCAGGCTAGCGGGGATCACCTACGAGCAGTACTTC. The chain links TRBV23-1 to TRBJ2-7, with 9 bases fitting TRBD2. TRBV23-1 is recorded as an ORF, its role being uncertain. Germline trimming cut 2 bases from V and 2 bases from J; bases unmatched to any gene: 13. The CDR3 is 18 amino acids.

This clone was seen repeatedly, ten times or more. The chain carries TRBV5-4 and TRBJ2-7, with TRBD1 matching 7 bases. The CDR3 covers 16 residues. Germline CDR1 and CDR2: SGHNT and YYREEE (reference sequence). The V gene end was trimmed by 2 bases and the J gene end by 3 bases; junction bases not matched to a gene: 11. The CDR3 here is CASSLQGRGAYYEQYF. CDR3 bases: TGTGCCAGCAGCTTACAGGGGCGAGGGGCCTACTACGAGCAGTACTTC.

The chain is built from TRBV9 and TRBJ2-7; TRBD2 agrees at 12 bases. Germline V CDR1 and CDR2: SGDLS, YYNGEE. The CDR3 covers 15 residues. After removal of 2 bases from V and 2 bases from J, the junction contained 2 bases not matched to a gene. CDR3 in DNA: TGTGCCAGCAGCGTGACTAGCGGGAGCGCCTACGAGCAGTACTTC. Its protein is CASSVTSGSAYEQYF.

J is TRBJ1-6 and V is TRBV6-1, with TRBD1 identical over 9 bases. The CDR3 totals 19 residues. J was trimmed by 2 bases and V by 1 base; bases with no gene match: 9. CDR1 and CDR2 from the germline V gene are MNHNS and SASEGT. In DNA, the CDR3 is TGTGCCAGCAGTGAAGAGTTGGGACAGGGATTTACCTATAATTCACCCCTCCACTTT. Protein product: CASSEELGQGFTYNSPLHF.

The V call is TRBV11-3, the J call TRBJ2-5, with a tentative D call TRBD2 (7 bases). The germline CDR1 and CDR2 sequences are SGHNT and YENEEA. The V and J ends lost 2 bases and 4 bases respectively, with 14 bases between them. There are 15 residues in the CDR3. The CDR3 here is CASSLRVGGPETQYF. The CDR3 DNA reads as TGTGCCAGCAGCTTAAGGGTCGGGGGGCCAGAGACCCAGTACTTC.

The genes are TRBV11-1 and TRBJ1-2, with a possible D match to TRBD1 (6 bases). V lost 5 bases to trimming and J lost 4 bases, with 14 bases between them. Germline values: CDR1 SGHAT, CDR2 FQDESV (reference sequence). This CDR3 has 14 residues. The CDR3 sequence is CASSKNPQGYGYTF. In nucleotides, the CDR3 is TGTGCCAGCAGCAAAAACCCACAGGGCTATGGCTACACCTTC.